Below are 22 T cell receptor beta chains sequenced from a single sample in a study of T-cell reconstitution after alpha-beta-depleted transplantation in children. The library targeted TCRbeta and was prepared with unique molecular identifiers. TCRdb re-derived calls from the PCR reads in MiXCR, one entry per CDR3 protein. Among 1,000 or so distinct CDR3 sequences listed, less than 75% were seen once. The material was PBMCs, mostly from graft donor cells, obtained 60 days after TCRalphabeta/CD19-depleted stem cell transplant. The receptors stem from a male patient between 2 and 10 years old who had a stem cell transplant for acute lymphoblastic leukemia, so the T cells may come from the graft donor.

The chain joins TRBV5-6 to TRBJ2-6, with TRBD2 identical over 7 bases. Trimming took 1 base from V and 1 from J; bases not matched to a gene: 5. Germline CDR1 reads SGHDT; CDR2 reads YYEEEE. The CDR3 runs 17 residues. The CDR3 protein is CASSLTGGTSGANVLTF. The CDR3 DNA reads TGTGCCAGCAGCTTGACGGGAGGTACTTCTGGGGCCAACGTCCTGACTTTC.

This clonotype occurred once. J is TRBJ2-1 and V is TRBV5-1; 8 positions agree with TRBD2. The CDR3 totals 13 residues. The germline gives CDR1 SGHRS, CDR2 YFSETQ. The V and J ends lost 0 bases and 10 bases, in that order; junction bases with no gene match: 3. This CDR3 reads CASSLARGGEQFF. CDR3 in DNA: TGCGCCAGCAGCTTGGCCCGCGGGGGGGAGCAGTTCTTC.

The CDR3 bases are TGCAGCGTTGAAGATGTACACGGGGGACTCTACAATGAGCAGTTCTTC. Translation gives CSVEDVHGGLYNEQFF. The chain uses TRBV29-1 and TRBJ2-1; maybe TRBD2 (6 bases). Germline V gene data show CDR1 as SQVTM and CDR2 as ANQGSEA. The CDR3 totals 16 residues. Between the trimmed V and J ends, which lost 0 bases and 3 bases, there was a span of 15 bases.

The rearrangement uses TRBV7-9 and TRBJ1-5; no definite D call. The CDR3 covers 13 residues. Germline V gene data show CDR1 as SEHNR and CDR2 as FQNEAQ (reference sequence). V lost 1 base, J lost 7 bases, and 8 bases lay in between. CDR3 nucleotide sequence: TGTGCCAGCAGCTTAGAACAAAACCAGCCCCAGCATTTT. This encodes CASSLEQNQPQHF.

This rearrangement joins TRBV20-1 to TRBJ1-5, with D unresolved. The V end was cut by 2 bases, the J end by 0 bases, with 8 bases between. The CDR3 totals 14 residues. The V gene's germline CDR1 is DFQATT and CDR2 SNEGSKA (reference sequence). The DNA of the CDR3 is TGCAGTGCTAGACGTGGGGATAGCAATCAGCCCCAGCATTTT. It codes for CSARRGDSNQPQHF.

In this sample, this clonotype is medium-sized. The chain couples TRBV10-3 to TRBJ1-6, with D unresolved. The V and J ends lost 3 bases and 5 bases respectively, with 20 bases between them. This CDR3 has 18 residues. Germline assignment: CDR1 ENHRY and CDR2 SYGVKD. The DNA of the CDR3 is TGTGCCATCAGTGATGGTCCAGGATCAAACTATGATAATTCACCCCTCCACTTT. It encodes CAISDGPGSNYDNSPLHF.

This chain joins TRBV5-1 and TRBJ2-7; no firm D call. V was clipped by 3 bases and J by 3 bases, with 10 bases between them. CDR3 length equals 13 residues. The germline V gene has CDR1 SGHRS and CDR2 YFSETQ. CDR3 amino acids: CASSSTKYYEQYF. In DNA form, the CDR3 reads TGCGCCAGCAGCTCGACGAAGTACTACGAGCAGTACTTC.

The CDR3 is CASSHRGGTEAFF. DNA of the CDR3: TGTGCCAGCAGCCACAGGGGTGGCACTGAAGCTTTCTTT. The chain combines TRBV3-1 with TRBJ1-1; D is perhaps TRBD1 (6 bases). CDR3 length: 13 amino acids. Trimming cost V 3 bases and J 4 bases, with 9 bases left between them. Germline V gene sequence: CDR1 LGHDT, CDR2 YNNKEL (reference sequence).

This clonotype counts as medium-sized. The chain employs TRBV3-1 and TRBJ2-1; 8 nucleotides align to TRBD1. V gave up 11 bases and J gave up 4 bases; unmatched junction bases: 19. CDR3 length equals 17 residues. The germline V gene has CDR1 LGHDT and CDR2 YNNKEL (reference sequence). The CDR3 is CASCQQMGTGIYNEQFF. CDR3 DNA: TGTGCCTCCTGCCAACAAATGGGGACAGGAATTTACAATGAGCAGTTCTTC.

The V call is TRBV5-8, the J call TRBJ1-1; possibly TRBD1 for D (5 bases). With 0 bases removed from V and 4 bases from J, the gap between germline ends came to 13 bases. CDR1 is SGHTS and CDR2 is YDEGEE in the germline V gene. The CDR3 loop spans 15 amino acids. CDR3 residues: CASSLEAGLFTEAFF. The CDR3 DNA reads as TGTGCCAGCAGCTTGGAGGCAGGGTTGTTCACTGAAGCTTTCTTT.

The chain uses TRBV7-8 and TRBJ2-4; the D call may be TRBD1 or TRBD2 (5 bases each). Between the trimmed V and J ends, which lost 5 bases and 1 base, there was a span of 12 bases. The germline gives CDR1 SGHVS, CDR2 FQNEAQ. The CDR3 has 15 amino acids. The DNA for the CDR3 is TGTGCCAGCAGCCCTTCCGGGACCGCCAAAAACATTCAGTACTTC. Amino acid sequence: CASSPSGTAKNIQYF.

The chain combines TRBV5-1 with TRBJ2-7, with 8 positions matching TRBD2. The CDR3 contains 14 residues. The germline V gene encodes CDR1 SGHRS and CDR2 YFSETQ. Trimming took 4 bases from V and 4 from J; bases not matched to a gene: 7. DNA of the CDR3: TGCGCCAGCAGCCCGGGGGGGGCGAGGTACGAGCAGTACTTC. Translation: CASSPGGARYEQYF.

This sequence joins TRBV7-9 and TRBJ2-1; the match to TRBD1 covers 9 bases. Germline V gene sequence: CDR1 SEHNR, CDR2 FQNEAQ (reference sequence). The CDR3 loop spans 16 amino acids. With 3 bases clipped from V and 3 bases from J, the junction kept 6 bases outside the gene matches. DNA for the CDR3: TGTGCCAGCAGCTTCCCTTGGACAGGGGACTACAATGAGCAGTTCTTC. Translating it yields CASSFPWTGDYNEQFF.

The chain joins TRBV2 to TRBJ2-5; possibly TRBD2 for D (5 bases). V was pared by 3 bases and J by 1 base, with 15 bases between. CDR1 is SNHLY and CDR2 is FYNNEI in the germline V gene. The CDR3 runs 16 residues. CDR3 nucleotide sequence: TGTGCCAGCAGTGAGGGCAGACTAACAGTCCAAGAGACCCAGTACTTC. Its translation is CASSEGRLTVQETQYF.

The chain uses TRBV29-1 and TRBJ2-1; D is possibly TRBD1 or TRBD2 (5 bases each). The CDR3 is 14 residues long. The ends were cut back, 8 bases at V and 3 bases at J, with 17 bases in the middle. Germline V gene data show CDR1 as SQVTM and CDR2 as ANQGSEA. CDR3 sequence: CSSEGLGDYNEQFF. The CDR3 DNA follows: TGCAGCTCTGAGGGGCTAGGTGACTACAATGAGCAGTTCTTC.

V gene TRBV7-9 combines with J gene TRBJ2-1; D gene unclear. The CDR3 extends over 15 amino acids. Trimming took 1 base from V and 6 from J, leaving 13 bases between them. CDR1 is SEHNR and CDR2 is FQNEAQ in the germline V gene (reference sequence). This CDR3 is CASSLELTISNEQFF. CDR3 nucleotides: TGTGCCAGCAGCTTAGAGTTAACTATAAGCAATGAGCAGTTCTTC.

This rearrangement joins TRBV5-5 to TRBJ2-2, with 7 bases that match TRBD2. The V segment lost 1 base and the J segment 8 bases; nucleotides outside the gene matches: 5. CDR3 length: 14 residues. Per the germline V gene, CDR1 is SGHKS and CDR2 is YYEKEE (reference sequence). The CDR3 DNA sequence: TGTGCCAGCAGCTTGACTAGCGATAGGGGGGAGCTGTTTTTT. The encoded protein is CASSLTSDRGELFF.

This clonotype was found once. In DNA, the CDR3 is TGTGCCAGCAGCTATCCCGATAGCACAGATACGCAGTATTTT. Protein: CASSYPDSTDTQYF. This sequence joins TRBV7-8 and TRBJ2-3; the D is unclear. Looked up from germline, CDR1 is SGHVS and CDR2 is FQNEAQ. The CDR3 totals 14 residues. The V end lost 4 bases, the J end lost 0 bases, and 8 bases lay between the germline ends.

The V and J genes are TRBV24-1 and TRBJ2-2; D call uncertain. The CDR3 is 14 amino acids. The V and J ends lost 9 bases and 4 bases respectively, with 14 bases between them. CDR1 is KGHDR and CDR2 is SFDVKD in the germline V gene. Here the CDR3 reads CATERTAGTGELFF. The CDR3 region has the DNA TGTGCCACCGAGAGGACGGCAGGCACCGGGGAGCTGTTTTTT.

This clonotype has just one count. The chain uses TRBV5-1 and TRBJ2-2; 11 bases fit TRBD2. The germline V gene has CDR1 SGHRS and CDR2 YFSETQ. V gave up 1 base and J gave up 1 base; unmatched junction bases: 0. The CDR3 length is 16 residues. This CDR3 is CASSLTSGRNTGELFF. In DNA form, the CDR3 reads TGCGCCAGCAGCTTGACTAGCGGGAGGAACACCGGGGAGCTGTTTTTT.

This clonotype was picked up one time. DNA for the CDR3: TGTGCCAGCACTCCAGGGGGCACTCCTCTCTACGAGCAGTACTTC. It yields the protein CASTPGGTPLYEQYF. The chain carries TRBV6-1 and TRBJ2-7; 8 nucleotides line up with TRBD1. The CDR3 contains 15 residues. Losses at the gene ends were 7 bases for V and 3 bases for J; bases not matched to a gene: 11. From germline, CDR1 is MNHNS and CDR2 SASEGT.

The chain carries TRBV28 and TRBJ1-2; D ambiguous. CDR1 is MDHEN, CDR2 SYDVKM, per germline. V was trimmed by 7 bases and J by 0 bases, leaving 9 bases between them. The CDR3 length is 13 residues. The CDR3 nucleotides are TGTGCCAGCAATCACCCCCCTAACTATGGCTACACCTTC. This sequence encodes CASNHPPNYGYTF.